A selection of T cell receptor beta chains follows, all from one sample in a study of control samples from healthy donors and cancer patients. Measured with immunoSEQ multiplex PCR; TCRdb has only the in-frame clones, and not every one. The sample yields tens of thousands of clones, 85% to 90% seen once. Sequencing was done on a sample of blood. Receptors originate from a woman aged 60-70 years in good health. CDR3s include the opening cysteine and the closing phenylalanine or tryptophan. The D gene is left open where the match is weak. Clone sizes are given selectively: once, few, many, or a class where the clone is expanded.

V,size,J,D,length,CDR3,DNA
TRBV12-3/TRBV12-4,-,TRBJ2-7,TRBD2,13,CARGLAGLYEQYF,TGTGCCAGGGGACTAGCGGGACTCTACGAGCAGTACTTC
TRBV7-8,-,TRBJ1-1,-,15,CASSLVAAVNTEAFF,TGTGCCAGCAGCTTAGTAGCGGCAGTTAACACTGAAGCTTTCTTT
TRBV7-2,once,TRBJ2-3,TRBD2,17,CASSLVPSGRAADTQYF,TGTGCCAGCAGCTTAGTCCCGAGCGGGAGGGCAGCAGATACGCAGTATTTT
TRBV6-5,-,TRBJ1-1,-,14,CASSAVTLNTEAFF,TGTGCCAGCAGCGCAGTGACCTTGAACACTGAAGCTTTCTTT
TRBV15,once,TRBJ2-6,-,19,CATSRAKSGPFRPANVLTF,TGTGCCACCAGCAGAGCAAAATCCGGGCCCTTCAGACCTGCCAACGTCCTGACTTTC
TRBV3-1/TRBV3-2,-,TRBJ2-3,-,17,CASSPGGPRPGTDTQYF,TGTGCCAGCAGCCCCGGGGGTCCCCGACCGGGGACAGATACGCAGTATTTT
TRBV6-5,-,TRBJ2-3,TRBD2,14,CASSYAGGLDTQYF,TGTGCCAGCAGTTACGCGGGGGGGTTAGATACGCAGTATTTT
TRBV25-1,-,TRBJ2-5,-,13,CASSVAPKETQYF,TGTGCCAGCAGCGTTGCCCCTAAAGAGACCCAGTACTTC
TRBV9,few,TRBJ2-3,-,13,CASSGSLTDTQYF,TGTGCCAGCAGCGGATCCCTCACAGATACGCAGTATTTT
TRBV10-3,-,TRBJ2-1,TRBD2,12,CAISERGLGQFF,TGTGCCATCAGTGAGCGGGGACTAGGGCAGTTCTTC
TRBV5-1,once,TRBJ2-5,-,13,CAGNVGWSETQYF,TGCGCCGGCAATGTAGGCTGGAGCGAGACCCAGTACTTC
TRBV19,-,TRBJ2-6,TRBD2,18,CASSIYSSGYPGANVLTF,TGTGCCAGTAGTATCTATTCTAGCGGGTACCCTGGGGCCAACGTCCTGACTTTC
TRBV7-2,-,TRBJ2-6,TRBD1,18,CASRSPGQTNSGANVLTF,TGTGCCAGCAGGTCTCCGGGACAGACTAATTCTGGGGCCAACGTCCTGACTTTC
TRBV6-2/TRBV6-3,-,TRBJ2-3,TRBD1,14,CASSYWGQGNTQYF,TGTGCCAGCAGTTACTGGGGACAGGGCAATACGCAGTATTTT
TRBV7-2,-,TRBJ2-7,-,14,CASSLGNRGAEQYF,TGTGCCAGCAGCTTAGGGAATAGAGGCGCCGAGCAGTACTTC
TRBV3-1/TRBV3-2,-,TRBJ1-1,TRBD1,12,CASSPGDRVAFF,TGTGCCAGCAGCCCCGGGGACAGGGTTGCTTTCTTT
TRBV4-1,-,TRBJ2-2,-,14,CASSQGPVTGELFF,TGCGCCAGCAGCCAAGGTCCAGTCACCGGGGAGCTGTTTTTT
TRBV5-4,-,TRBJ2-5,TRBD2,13,CASSPGGVETQYF,TGTGCCAGCAGCCCCGGGGGGGTGGAGACCCAGTACTTC
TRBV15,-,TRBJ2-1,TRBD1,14,CATSRGHRTGGPFF,TGTGCCACCAGCAGAGGGCACCGAACAGGGGGCCCGTTCTTC
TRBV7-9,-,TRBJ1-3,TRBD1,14,CASSSRGFGNTIYF,TGTGCCAGCAGCTCCAGGGGGTTCGGAAACACCATATATTTT
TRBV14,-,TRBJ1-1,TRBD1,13,CASSQQGGTEAFF,TGTGCCAGCAGCCAACAGGGGGGCACTGAAGCTTTCTTT
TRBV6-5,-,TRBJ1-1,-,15,CASSYSNGGETEAFF,TGTGCCAGCAGTTACTCGAATGGAGGGGAGACTGAAGCTTTCTTT
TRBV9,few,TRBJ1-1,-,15,CASSTSAEPNTEAFF,TGTGCCAGCAGCACTTCGGCGGAACCGAACACTGAAGCTTTCTTT
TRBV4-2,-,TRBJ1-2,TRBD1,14,CASSQADREGGYTF,TGTGCCAGCAGCCAAGCGGACAGGGAAGGTGGCTACACCTTC
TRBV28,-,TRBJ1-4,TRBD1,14,CASSSTRQGGKLFF,TGTGCCAGCAGCTCCACCCGACAGGGAGGAAAACTGTTTTTT
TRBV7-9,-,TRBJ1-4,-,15,CASSFDPGEGEKLFF,TGTGCCAGCAGCTTTGACCCAGGGGAAGGGGAAAAACTGTTTTTT
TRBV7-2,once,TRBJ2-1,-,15,CASSIRAGQGNEQFF,TGTGCCAGCAGCATCCGCGCGGGGCAGGGCAATGAGCAGTTCTTC
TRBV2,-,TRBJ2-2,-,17,CASSVASRRASSGELFF,TGTGCCAGCAGTGTCGCATCCCGCAGGGCTTCGTCCGGGGAGCTGTTTTTT
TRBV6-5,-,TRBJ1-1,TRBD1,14,CASSDIQGYTEAFF,TGTGCCAGCAGCGATATACAGGGGTACACTGAAGCTTTCTTT
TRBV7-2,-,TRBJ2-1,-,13,CASTPGGGNEQFF,TGTGCCAGCACCCCAGGAGGGGGTAATGAGCAGTTCTTC
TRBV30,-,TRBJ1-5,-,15,CAWSALGRFNQPQHF,TGTGCCTGGAGCGCTCTTGGCAGATTCAATCAGCCCCAGCATTTT
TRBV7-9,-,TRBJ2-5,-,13,CASSFELQETQYF,TGTGCCAGCAGCTTTGAGCTCCAAGAGACCCAGTACTTC
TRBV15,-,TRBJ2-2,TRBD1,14,CATSRAGGGGELFF,TGTGCCACCAGCAGAGCAGGGGGCGGCGGGGAGCTGTTTTTT
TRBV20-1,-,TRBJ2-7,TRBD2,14,CSASSGRALYEQYF,TGCAGTGCTAGTAGTGGGAGGGCCCTATACGAGCAGTACTTC
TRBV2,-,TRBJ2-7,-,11,CASSEALEQYF,TGTGCCAGCAGTGAAGCGCTTGAGCAGTACTTC
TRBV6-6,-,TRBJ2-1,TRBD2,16,CASSDRIAGGYNEQFF,TGTGCCAGCAGCGATAGGATAGCGGGAGGCTACAATGAGCAGTTCTTC
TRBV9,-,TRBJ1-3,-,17,CASSPEVGPGSGNTIYF,TGTGCCAGCAGCCCAGAGGTAGGACCCGGCTCTGGAAACACCATATATTTT
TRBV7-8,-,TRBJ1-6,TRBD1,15,CASSYWDRENSPLHF,TGTGCCAGCAGCTACTGGGACAGGGAAAATTCACCCCTCCACTTT
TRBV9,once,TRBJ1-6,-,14,CASSVGPPGSPLHF,TGTGCCAGCAGCGTAGGCCCCCCTGGGTCACCCCTCCACTTT
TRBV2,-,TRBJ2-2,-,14,CASERGQNTGELFF,TGTGCCAGTGAGCGGGGACAGAACACCGGGGAGCTGTTTTTT
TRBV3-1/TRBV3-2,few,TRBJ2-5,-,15,CASSQMWGAQETQYF,TGTGCCAGCAGCCAGATGTGGGGGGCCCAGGAGACCCAGTACTTC
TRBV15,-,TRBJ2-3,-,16,CATSRADRLRTDTQYF,TGTGCCACCAGCAGAGCCGACAGGCTCCGCACAGATACGCAGTATTTT
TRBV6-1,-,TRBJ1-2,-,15,CASSEPGLHGYGYTF,TGTGCCAGCAGTGAACCCGGGTTGCATGGCTATGGCTACACCTTC
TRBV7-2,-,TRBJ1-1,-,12,CASSLVNTEAFF,TGTGCCAGCAGCTTAGTGAACACTGAAGCTTTCTTT